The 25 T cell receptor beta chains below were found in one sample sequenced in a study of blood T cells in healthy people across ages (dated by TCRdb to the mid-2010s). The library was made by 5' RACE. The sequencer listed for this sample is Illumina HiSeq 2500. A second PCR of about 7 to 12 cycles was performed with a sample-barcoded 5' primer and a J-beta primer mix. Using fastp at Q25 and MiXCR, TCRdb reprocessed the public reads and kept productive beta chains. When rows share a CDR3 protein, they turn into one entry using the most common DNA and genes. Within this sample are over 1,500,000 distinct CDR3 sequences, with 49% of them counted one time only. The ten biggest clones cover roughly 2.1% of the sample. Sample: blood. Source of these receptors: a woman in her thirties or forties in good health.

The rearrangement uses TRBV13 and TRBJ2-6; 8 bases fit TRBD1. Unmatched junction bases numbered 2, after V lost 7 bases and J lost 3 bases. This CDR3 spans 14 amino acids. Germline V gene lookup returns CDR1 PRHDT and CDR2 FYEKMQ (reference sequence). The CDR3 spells CASKGTGGANVLTF. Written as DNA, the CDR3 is TGTGCCAGCAAGGGGACAGGTGGGGCCAACGTCCTGACTTTC.

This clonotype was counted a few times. The CDR3 nucleotides read TGTGCCAGCAGCTTTGGGACTAGCGGGGGAGTAGATACGCAGTATTTT. Amino acids: CASSFGTSGGVDTQYF. This sequence joins TRBV7-2 and TRBJ2-3, with 14 bases identical to TRBD2. Losses at the gene ends were 3 bases for V and 5 bases for J; bases not matched to a gene: 4. Germline CDR1 reads SGHTA; CDR2 reads FQGNSA. The CDR3 extends over 16 amino acids.

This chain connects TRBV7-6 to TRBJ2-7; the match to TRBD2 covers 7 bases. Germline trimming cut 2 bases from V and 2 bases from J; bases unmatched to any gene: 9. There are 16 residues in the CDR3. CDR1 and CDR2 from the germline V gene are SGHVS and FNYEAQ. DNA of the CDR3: TGTGCCAGCAGCTTATTTACGGGGGGTTCCGCCTACGAGCAGTACTTC. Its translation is CASSLFTGGSAYEQYF.

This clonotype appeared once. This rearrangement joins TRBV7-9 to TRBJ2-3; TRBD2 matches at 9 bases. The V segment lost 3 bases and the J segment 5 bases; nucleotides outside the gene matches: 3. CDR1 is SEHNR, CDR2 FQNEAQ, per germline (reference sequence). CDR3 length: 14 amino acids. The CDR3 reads CASSLTSGIDTQYF. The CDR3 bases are TGTGCCAGCAGCTTGACTAGCGGAATAGATACGCAGTATTTT.

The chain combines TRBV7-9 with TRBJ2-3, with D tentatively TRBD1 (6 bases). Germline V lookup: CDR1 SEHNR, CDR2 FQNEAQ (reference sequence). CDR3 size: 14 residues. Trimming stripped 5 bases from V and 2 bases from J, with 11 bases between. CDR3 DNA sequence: TGTGCCAGCAGCGAATGGACAGCCACAGATACGCAGTATTTT. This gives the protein CASSEWTATDTQYF.

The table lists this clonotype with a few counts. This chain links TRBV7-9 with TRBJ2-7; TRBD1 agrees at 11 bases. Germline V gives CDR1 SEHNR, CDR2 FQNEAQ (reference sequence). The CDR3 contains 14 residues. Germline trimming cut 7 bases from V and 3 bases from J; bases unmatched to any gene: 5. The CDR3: CASMAGTGGYEQYF. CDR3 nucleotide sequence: TGTGCCAGCATGGCCGGGACAGGGGGCTACGAGCAGTACTTC.

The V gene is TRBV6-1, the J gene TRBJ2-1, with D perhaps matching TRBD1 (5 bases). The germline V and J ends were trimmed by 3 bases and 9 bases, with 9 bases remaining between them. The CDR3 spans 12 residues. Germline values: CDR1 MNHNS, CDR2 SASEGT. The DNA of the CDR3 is TGTGCCAGCAGTGAGACAGCCGCTGAGCAGTTCTTC. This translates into CASSETAAEQFF.

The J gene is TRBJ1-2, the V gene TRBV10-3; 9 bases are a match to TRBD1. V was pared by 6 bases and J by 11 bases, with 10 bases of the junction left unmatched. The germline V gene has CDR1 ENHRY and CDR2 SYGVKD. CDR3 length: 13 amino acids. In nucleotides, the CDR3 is TGTGCCATCAGGGGGACAGGGACTCTCTATTACACCTTC. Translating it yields CAIRGTGTLYYTF.

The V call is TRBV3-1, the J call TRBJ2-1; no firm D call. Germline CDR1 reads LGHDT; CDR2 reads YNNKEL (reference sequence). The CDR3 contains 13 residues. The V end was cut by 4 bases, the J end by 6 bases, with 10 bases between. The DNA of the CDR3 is TGTGCCAGCAGCCGGTACGAGGCCAATGAGCAGTTCTTC. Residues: CASSRYEANEQFF.

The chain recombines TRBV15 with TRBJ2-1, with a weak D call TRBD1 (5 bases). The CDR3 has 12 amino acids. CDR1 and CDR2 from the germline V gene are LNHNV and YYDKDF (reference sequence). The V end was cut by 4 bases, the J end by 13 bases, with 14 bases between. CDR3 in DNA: TGTGCCACCAGCATAGGACAAGAGACCCAGTTCTTC. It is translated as CATSIGQETQFF.

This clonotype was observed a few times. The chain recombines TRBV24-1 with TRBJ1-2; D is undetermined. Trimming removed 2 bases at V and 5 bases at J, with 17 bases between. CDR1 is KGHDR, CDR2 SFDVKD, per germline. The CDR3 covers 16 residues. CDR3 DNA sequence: TGTGCCACCAGTGATTCTGGGAGGAGAAACCTTTATGGCTACACCTTC. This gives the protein CATSDSGRRNLYGYTF.

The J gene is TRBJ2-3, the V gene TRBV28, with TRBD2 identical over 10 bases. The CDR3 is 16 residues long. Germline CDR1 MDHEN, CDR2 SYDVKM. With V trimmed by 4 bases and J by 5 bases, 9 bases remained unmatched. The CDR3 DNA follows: TGTGCCAGCAGTTCGATTCTAGCGGGGGAGGAAGATACGCAGTATTTT. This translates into CASSSILAGEEDTQYF.

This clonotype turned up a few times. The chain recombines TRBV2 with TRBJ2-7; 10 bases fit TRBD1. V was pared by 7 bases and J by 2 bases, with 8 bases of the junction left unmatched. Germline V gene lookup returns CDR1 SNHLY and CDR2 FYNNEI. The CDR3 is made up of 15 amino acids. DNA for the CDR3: TGTGCCAGCATGCCTGGGACAGGGGTACCCTACGAGCAGTACTTC. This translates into CASMPGTGVPYEQYF. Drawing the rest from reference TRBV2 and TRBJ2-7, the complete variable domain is EPEVTQTPSHQVTQMGQEVILRCVPISNHLYFYWYRQILGQKVEFLVSFYNNEISEKSEIFDDQFSVERPDGSNFTLKIRSTKLEDSAMYFCASMPGTGVPYEQYFGPGTRLTVT.

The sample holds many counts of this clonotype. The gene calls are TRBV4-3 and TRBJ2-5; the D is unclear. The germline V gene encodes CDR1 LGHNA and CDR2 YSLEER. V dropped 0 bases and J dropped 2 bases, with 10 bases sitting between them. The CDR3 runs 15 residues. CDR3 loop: CASSQDRRGQETQYF. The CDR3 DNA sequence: TGCGCCAGCAGCCAAGATCGAAGAGGACAAGAGACCCAGTACTTC.

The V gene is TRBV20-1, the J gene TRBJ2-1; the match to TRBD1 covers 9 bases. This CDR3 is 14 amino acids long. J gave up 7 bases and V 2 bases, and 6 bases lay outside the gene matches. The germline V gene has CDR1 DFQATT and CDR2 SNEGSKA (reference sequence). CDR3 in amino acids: CSARPPGTGNEQFF. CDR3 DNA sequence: TGCAGTGCTAGACCTCCAGGGACAGGGAATGAGCAGTTCTTC.

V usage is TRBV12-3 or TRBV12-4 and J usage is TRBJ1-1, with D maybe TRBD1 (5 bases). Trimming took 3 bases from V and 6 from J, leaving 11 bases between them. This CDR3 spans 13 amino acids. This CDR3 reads CASSFLRAAEAFF. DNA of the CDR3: TGTGCCAGCAGTTTTCTCAGGGCCGCTGAAGCTTTCTTT.

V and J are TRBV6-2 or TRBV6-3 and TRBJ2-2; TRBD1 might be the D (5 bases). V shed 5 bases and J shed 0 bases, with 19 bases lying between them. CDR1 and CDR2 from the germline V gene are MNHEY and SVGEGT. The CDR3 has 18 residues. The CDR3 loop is CASSPISTANPNTGELFF. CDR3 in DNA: TGTGCCAGCAGTCCAATTTCGACAGCCAATCCGAACACCGGGGAGCTGTTTTTT.

The CDR3 DNA sequence: TGTGCCAGCAAGGGAGACAGGCCACTAGCCAAAAACATTCAGTACTTC. Translating it yields CASKGDRPLAKNIQYF. V and J are TRBV21-1 and TRBJ2-4; the table gives TRBD1 as D, unverified against the DNA. TRBV21-1 is tagged as a pseudogene. The CDR3 consists of 16 residues.

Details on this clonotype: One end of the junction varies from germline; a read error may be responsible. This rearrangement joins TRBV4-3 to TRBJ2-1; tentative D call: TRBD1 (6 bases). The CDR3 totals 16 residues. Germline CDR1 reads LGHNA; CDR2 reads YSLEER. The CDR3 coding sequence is TGCGCCAGCAGCCAAGCCCCCACAGGGCCGAGCAATGAGCAGTTCTTT. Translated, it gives CASSQAPTGPSNEQFF.

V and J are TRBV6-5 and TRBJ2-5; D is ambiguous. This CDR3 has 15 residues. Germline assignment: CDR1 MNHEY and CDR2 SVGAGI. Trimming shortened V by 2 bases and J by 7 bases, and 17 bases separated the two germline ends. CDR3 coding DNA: TGTGCCAGCAGTTACCGAAGGGAAGCCCAGCGGACCCAGTACTTC. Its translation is CASSYRREAQRTQYF.

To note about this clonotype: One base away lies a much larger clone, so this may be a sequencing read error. CDR3 bases: TGTGCCAGCAGCCCCCGTCCCCACGAGCAGTACTTC. This encodes CASSPRPHEQYF. The V and J genes are TRBV13 and TRBJ2-7; the D is unclear. Deletions cut 5 bases from V and 5 bases from J, with 10 bases between. Germline V gene lookup returns CDR1 PRHDT and CDR2 FYEKMQ (reference sequence). The CDR3 is 12 residues long.

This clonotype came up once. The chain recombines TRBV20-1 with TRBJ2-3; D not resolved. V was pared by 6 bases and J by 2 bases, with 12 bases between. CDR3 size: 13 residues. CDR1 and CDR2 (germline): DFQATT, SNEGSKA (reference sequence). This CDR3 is CSALNADTDTQYF. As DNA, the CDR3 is TGCAGTGCCCTTAACGCGGACACAGATACGCAGTATTTT.

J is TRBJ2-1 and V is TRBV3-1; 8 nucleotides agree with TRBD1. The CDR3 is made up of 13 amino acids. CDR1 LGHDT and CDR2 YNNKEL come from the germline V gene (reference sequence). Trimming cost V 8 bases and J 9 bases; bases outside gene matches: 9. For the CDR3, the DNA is TGTGCCAGCGGGACAGGCCTTTTTCGTGAGCAGTTCTTC. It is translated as CASGTGLFREQFF.

CDR3 sequence: CSAREAGPHLTDTQYF. The CDR3 DNA sequence: TGCAGTGCTAGAGAGGCGGGGCCCCATCTCACAGATACGCAGTATTTT. The rearrangement joins TRBV20-1 to TRBJ2-3; the D gene is possibly TRBD2 (6 bases). CDR3 length equals 16 residues. Trimming left V 0 bases short and J 2 bases short, with 15 bases between. The germline CDR1 and CDR2 sequences are DFQATT and SNEGSKA (reference sequence).

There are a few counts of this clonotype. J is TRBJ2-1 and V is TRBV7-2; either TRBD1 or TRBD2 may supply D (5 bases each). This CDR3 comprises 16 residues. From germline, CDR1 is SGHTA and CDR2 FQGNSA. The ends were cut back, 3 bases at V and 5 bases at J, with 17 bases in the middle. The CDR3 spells CASSFRWDRLNNEQFF. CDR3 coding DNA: TGTGCCAGCAGCTTTCGTTGGGACCGACTAAACAATGAGCAGTTCTTC.